The 29 T cell receptor beta chains below all came from one sample that was sequenced in a study of blood T cell repertoires in COVID-19. Repertoires were generated with immunoSEQ multiplex PCR, while TCRdb's copy carries only in-frame clones and drops some. The table records about 32,000 clones, around 91% of them present only once. Material for sequencing was peripheral blood. The receptors here all came from a man aged 65 to 79 with active or convalescent COVID-19.

The chain recombines TRBV6-2 or TRBV6-3 with TRBJ1-2; 7 bases agree with TRBD1. The CDR3 is made up of 15 amino acids. Trimming removed 6 bases from V and 2 bases from J; junction bases left unmatched: 9. Germline CDR1 MNHEY, CDR2 SVGEGT. This chain's CDR3 is CASSRGDRPNYGYTF. CDR3 DNA sequence: TGTGCCAGCAGCCGGGGGGACAGACCAAACTATGGCTACACCTTC.

V usage is TRBV18 and J usage is TRBJ1-5; no definite D call. In germline, CDR1 is KGHSH, CDR2 LQKENI. V dropped 2 bases and J dropped 6 bases, with 11 bases sitting between them. The CDR3 is made up of 14 amino acids. The CDR3 region is CASSPRGPPQPQHF. CDR3 in DNA: TGTGCCAGCTCACCAAGAGGGCCCCCTCAGCCCCAGCATTTT.

This clone was recorded once. The gene calls are TRBV6-2 or TRBV6-3 and TRBJ2-7; D possibly corresponds to TRBD1 (6 bases). CDR1 and CDR2 from the germline V gene are MNHEY and SVGEGT. V lost 2 bases and J lost 2, with 19 bases in between. The CDR3 is made up of 17 amino acids. The CDR3, as DNA: TGTGCCAGCAGTTACGGAGGTTCTGGGGGCGGAACCTACGAGCAGTACTTC. It yields the protein CASSYGGSGGGTYEQYF.

The chain joins TRBV6-5 to TRBJ1-1; weak D call: TRBD1 (6 bases). The CDR3 runs 12 residues. From germline, CDR1 is MNHEY and CDR2 SVGAGI. Trimming removed 7 bases from V and 5 bases from J, with 11 bases in between. The CDR3 nucleotides are TGTGCCAGCACCAACAGGGAGACTGAAGCTTTCTTT. It codes for CASTNRETEAFF.

V is TRBV5-1 and J is TRBJ1-4; 10 bases align to TRBD1. Germline V gives CDR1 SGHRS, CDR2 YFSETQ. The ends lost 3 bases at V and 6 bases at J; junction bases unmatched: 2. The CDR3 totals 14 residues. CDR3 sequence reads: CASSSGTGDEKLFF. The CDR3 coding sequence is TGCGCCAGCAGCTCCGGGACAGGGGATGAAAAACTGTTTTTT. The full variable domain, in which reference TRBV5-1 and TRBJ1-4 provide the parts outside the CDR3, is KAGVTQTPRYLIKTRGQQVTLSCSPISGHRSVSWYQQTPGQGLQFLFEYFSETQRNKGNFPGRFSGRQFSNSRSEMNVSTLELGDSALYLCASSSGTGDEKLFFGSGTQLSVL.

This rearrangement joins TRBV18 to TRBJ2-3; the D gene is possibly TRBD2 (6 bases). Trimming took 1 base from V and 3 from J, leaving 14 bases between them. Looked up from germline, CDR1 is KGHSH and CDR2 is LQKENI. The CDR3 spans 16 residues. CDR3 in DNA: TGTGCCAGCTCACCACGGGGGGACGTTAGAACAGATACGCAGTATTTT. Its translation is CASSPRGDVRTDTQYF. The entire variable domain, with the rest obtained from reference TRBV18 and TRBJ2-3, is as follows: NAGVMQNPRHLVRRRGQEARLRCSPMKGHSHVYWYRQLPEEGLKFMVYLQKENIIDESGMPKERFSAEFPKEGPSILRIQQVVRGDSAAYFCASSPRGDVRTDTQYFGPGTRLTVL.

The chain uses TRBV5-1 and TRBJ2-2; 8 nucleotides agree with TRBD1. From germline, CDR1 is SGHRS and CDR2 YFSETQ. The length of the CDR3 is 17 residues. V lost 6 bases, J lost 2 bases, and 12 bases stayed unmatched. The CDR3 reads CASTRRTGPKNTGELFF. The CDR3 nucleotides are TGCGCCAGCACCCGGAGGACAGGGCCTAAAAACACCGGGGAGCTGTTTTTT.

This sequence joins TRBV5-1 and TRBJ2-7; D ambiguous. CDR1 is SGHRS and CDR2 is YFSETQ in the germline V gene. The CDR3 sequence is 15 residues long. The V gene lost 1 base and the J gene lost 4 bases, with 15 bases spanning the gap. The CDR3 DNA reads as TGCGCCAGCAGCTTGTTCGGCAGGCCTGATTACGAGCAGTACTTC. It specifies CASSLFGRPDYEQYF.

V and J are TRBV5-1 and TRBJ1-2, with 9 bases lining up with TRBD1. This CDR3 region has 16 residues. The ends lost 5 bases at V and 7 bases at J; junction bases unmatched: 15. Germline V gives CDR1 SGHRS, CDR2 YFSETQ. The CDR3 here is CASRLGPRGQGPGYTF. CDR3 sequence (DNA): TGCGCCAGCAGACTTGGTCCCAGGGGACAGGGACCTGGCTACACCTTC.

This sequence joins TRBV18 and TRBJ2-3; 8 nucleotides agree with TRBD2. The CDR3 consists of 17 residues. The germline CDR1 and CDR2 sequences are KGHSH and LQKENI. The J segment lost 3 bases and the V segment lost 1 base, leaving 9 bases of the junction unmatched. The CDR3 sequence: CASSPLPAGELTDTQYF. CDR3 in DNA: TGTGCCAGCTCACCACTTCCAGCGGGAGAGCTTACAGATACGCAGTATTTT.

The gene calls are TRBV5-1 and TRBJ1-1, with a tentative D call TRBD1 (5 bases). The CDR3 has 15 amino acids. Germline V CDR1 and CDR2: SGHRS, YFSETQ. Trimming stripped 4 bases from V and 1 base from J, with 14 bases between. Written as DNA, the CDR3 is TGCGCCAGCAGCCCGCTACGGGGGACGAACACTGAAGCTTTCTTT. Translated: CASSPLRGTNTEAFF.

This clone was seen a handful of times. The chain combines TRBV4-2 with TRBJ1-2; D uncertain. Germline V gives CDR1 LGHNA, CDR2 YNFKEQ. The germline V and J ends were trimmed by 0 bases and 3 bases, with 5 bases remaining between them. CDR3 length: 13 amino acids. DNA of the CDR3: TGTGCCAGCAGCCAAGATAGCTACTATGGCTACACCTTC. It encodes CASSQDSYYGYTF.

The chain has TRBV5-1 and TRBJ2-3, with 7 bases matching TRBD1. Germline V gene sequence: CDR1 SGHRS, CDR2 YFSETQ. The CDR3 has 15 residues. J lost 5 bases, V lost 4 bases, and 10 bases had no gene match. CDR3 in DNA: TGCGCCAGCAGCAGGGGGACAGCACCAGAAGATACGCAGTATTTT. This sequence encodes CASSRGTAPEDTQYF.

This clone was recorded only once. J is TRBJ2-7 and V is TRBV27, with 11 bases lining up with TRBD2. Germline CDR1 and CDR2: MNHEY and SMNVEV (reference sequence). After removal of 5 bases from V and 7 bases from J, the junction contained 10 bases not matched to a gene. This CDR3 has 15 residues. CDR3 amino acids: CASSLRRGLAVEQYF. The CDR3, as DNA: TGTGCCAGCAGTCTTAGAAGGGGACTAGCGGTGGAGCAGTACTTC.

This clone was observed a handful of times. V gene TRBV5-1 combines with J gene TRBJ2-1; 10 nucleotides match TRBD2. The germline CDR1 and CDR2 sequences are SGHRS and YFSETQ. V lost 3 bases, J lost 7 bases, and 7 bases stayed unmatched. This CDR3 spans 15 amino acids. The chain's CDR3 is CASSSQREGQNEQFF. The DNA of the CDR3 is TGCGCCAGCAGCTCACAGCGGGAGGGCCAAAATGAGCAGTTCTTC.

The CDR3 spells CASSSGTETGEQYF. The CDR3 DNA is TGTGCCAGCAGCTCCGGGACAGAAACGGGCGAGCAGTACTTC. The chain carries TRBV7-6 and TRBJ2-7, with 7 bases lining up with TRBD1. The V gene's germline CDR1 is SGHVS and CDR2 FNYEAQ. CDR3 length equals 14 residues. Trimming removed 4 bases from V and 6 bases from J; junction bases left unmatched: 9.

The CDR3 nucleotides read TGCGCCAGCAGCTTGGCCTATCAGGGGACTGAAGCTTTCTTT. Protein: CASSLAYQGTEAFF. V gene TRBV5-1 combines with J gene TRBJ1-1; D might be TRBD1 (6 bases). V was pared by 0 bases and J by 5 bases, with 11 bases between. Germline values: CDR1 SGHRS, CDR2 YFSETQ. The CDR3 contains 14 residues.

The rearrangement links TRBV24-1 to TRBJ2-3; 8 bases align to TRBD2. Germline CDR1 and CDR2: KGHDR and SFDVKD. The J segment lost 1 base and the V segment lost 3 bases, leaving 8 bases of the junction unmatched. This CDR3 is built from 17 residues. The CDR3 bases are TGTGCCACCAGTGATCCCGGGGGGGCTGCAGGCACAGATACGCAGTATTTT. Translated: CATSDPGGAAGTDTQYF.

The chain is built from TRBV5-1 and TRBJ2-2; D perhaps matches TRBD1 (5 bases). Germline lookup yields CDR1 SGHRS and CDR2 YFSETQ. The V end was cut by 0 bases, the J end by 5 bases, with 11 bases between. The CDR3 is 15 amino acids. The CDR3 loop reads CASSLDFAGTGELFF. Written as DNA, the CDR3 is TGCGCCAGCAGCTTGGACTTCGCAGGGACCGGGGAGCTGTTTTTT.

V usage is TRBV9 and J usage is TRBJ1-5; no firm D call. The CDR3 loop spans 15 amino acids. V lost 0 bases and J 0 bases, leaving 7 bases between the germline ends. From germline, CDR1 is SGDLS and CDR2 YYNGEE. Here the CDR3 reads CASSVGLNSNQPQHF. The CDR3 bases are TGTGCCAGCAGCGTAGGACTGAATAGCAATCAGCCCCAGCATTTT. Supplemented by reference TRBV9 and TRBJ1-5, the full variable domain reads DSGVTQTPKHLITATGQRVTLRCSPRSGDLSVYWYQQSLDQGLQFLIQYYNGEERAKGNILERFSAQQFPDLHSELNLSSLELGDSALYFCASSVGLNSNQPQHFGDGTRLSIL.

CDR3 sequence (DNA): TGTGCCAGCAGCACCGGACAGGGGACTAATGAAAAACTGTTTTTT. This codes for CASSTGQGTNEKLFF. The rearrangement joins TRBV7-9 to TRBJ1-4; 9 bases fit TRBD1. CDR3 length: 15 residues. V lost 5 bases to trimming and J lost 2 bases; unmatched junction nucleotides: 3. Germline CDR1 SEHNR, CDR2 FQNEAQ (reference sequence).

The V gene is TRBV7-9, the J gene TRBJ1-3; TRBD1 is a possible D gene (6 bases). Germline lookup yields CDR1 SEHNR and CDR2 FQNEAQ (reference sequence). CDR3 size: 12 residues. V lost 4 bases and J 8 bases, leaving 9 bases between the germline ends. The CDR3 DNA follows: TGTGCCAGCAGCTCGACAGGTTACACCATATATTTT. Its protein is CASSSTGYTIYF.

V is TRBV5-1 and J is TRBJ2-2, with TRBD2 identical over 8 bases. Germline V gene lookup returns CDR1 SGHRS and CDR2 YFSETQ. The V and J ends lost 0 bases and 1 base, in that order; junction bases with no gene match: 2. The length of the CDR3 is 16 residues. In DNA form, the CDR3 reads TGCGCCAGCAGCTTGGGGACTAGCAAGAACACCGGGGAGCTGTTTTTT. It encodes CASSLGTSKNTGELFF.

The chain has TRBV19 and TRBJ2-7, with D perhaps matching TRBD1 (6 bases). The CDR3 loop spans 13 amino acids. V was shortened by 7 bases and J by 4 bases, with 14 bases between the two germline ends. CDR1 is LNHDA and CDR2 is SQIVND in the germline V gene (reference sequence). The DNA for the CDR3 is TGTGCCAGTAACCCCGGACAGTTTTACGAGCAGTACTTC. Protein sequence: CASNPGQFYEQYF.

The chain couples TRBV10-3 to TRBJ2-1, with 9 positions matching TRBD1. Looked up from germline, CDR1 is ENHRY and CDR2 is SYGVKD. The CDR3 is made up of 14 amino acids. The ends lost 3 bases at V and 11 bases at J; junction bases unmatched: 8. The CDR3 loop reads CAISDQGQGAKQFF. The CDR3 nucleotides read TGTGCCATCAGTGACCAGGGACAGGGAGCTAAGCAGTTCTTC.

V and J are TRBV7-2 and TRBJ1-2; TRBD1 is a possible D gene (5 bases). The CDR3 extends over 15 amino acids. Germline CDR1 is SGHTA and CDR2 is FQGNSA. Between the trimmed V and J ends, which lost 5 bases and 7 bases, there was a span of 20 bases. The CDR3 loop is CASSPTMAGIGGYTF. CDR3 DNA: TGTGCCAGCAGCCCCACTATGGCAGGGATTGGTGGCTACACCTTC.

The genes are TRBV6-2 or TRBV6-3 and TRBJ2-4; 11 bases align to TRBD2. Per the germline V gene, CDR1 is MNHEY and CDR2 is SVGEGT. The CDR3 sequence is 17 residues long. V lost 4 bases and J lost 6; bases outside the gene matches: 11. CDR3: CASSSRGATSGINIQYF. Written as DNA, the CDR3 is TGTGCCAGCAGTTCCCGAGGGGCGACTAGCGGGATAAACATTCAGTACTTC.

J is TRBJ2-7 and V is TRBV7-9; D gene uncertain. V lost 5 bases, J lost 4 bases, and 6 bases lay in between. The CDR3 totals 11 residues. Germline V gene lookup returns CDR1 SEHNR and CDR2 FQNEAQ (reference sequence). The CDR3 nucleotides are TGTGCCAGCAGCCCCCTTTACGAGCAGTACTTC. This encodes CASSPLYEQYF. The full variable domain, rest sourced from reference TRBV7-9 and TRBJ2-7, is DTGVSQNPRHKITKRGQNVTFRCDPISEHNRLYWYRQTLGQGPEFLTYFQNEAQLEKSRLLSDRFSAERPKGSFSTLEIQRTEQGDSAMYLCASSPLYEQYFGPGTRLTVT.

The chain joins TRBV15 to TRBJ2-7; no clear D. Germline CDR1 LNHNV, CDR2 YYDKDF (reference sequence). The CDR3 loop spans 13 amino acids. The germline V and J ends were trimmed by 0 bases and 2 bases, with 5 bases remaining between them. The CDR3 loop is CATSRDKPYEQYF. The CDR3 bases are TGTGCCACCAGCAGAGATAAGCCCTACGAGCAGTACTTC.